Listed below are T cell receptor beta chains from one sample, sequenced in a study of shared clonotypes between healthy human individuals. TCRdb keeps only in-frame clones here, not all; method: immunoSEQ multiplex PCR. Of some 2,000,000 clones in the sample, 85% to 95% were seen once. Material: naive CD4+ T cells sorted from blood. Receptor source: a man aged 18 to 35 in good health. Both conserved end residues are part of each CDR3. D genes are given only for firm matches. Rows may omit the clone size; those that give it use once, few, many or a size class.

d_gene: TRBD2
v_gene: TRBV10-1
abundance: .
j_gene: TRBJ2-3
CDR3aa: CASSAGLAGVKWTDTQYF
CDR3nt: TGCGCCAGCAGTGCTGGACTAGCGGGAGTAAAGTGGACAGATACGCAGTATTTT

d_gene: TRBD1
v_gene: TRBV9
abundance: .
j_gene: TRBJ2-7
CDR3aa: CASSVGGTGTYEQYF
CDR3nt: TGTGCCAGCAGCGTAGGGGGGACAGGTACCTACGAGCAGTACTTC

d_gene: .
v_gene: TRBV27
abundance: .
j_gene: TRBJ2-3
CDR3aa: CASRLADTQYF
CDR3nt: TGTGCCAGTCGTCTTGCAGATACGCAGTATTTT

d_gene: TRBD1
v_gene: TRBV30
abundance: .
j_gene: TRBJ2-7
CDR3aa: CAWSVPGQGLNSGQYF
CDR3nt: TGTGCCTGGAGTGTCCCGGGACAGGGGTTGAATAGTGGGCAGTACTTC

d_gene: .
v_gene: TRBV28
abundance: .
j_gene: TRBJ1-4
CDR3aa: CASSQPRVGEKLFF
CDR3nt: TGTGCCAGCAGTCAACCAAGGGTCGGTGAAAAACTGTTTTTT

d_gene: .
v_gene: TRBV18
abundance: once
j_gene: TRBJ2-1
CDR3aa: CASSPGVPQGNEQFF
CDR3nt: TGTGCCAGCTCACCAGGGGTTCCCCAGGGCAATGAGCAGTTCTTC

d_gene: TRBD1
v_gene: TRBV28
abundance: .
j_gene: TRBJ1-5
CDR3aa: CASSWAQGALINSNQPQHF
CDR3nt: TGTGCCAGCAGTTGGGCACAGGGGGCCCTAATTAATAGCAATCAGCCCCAGCATTTT

d_gene: .
v_gene: TRBV30
abundance: .
j_gene: TRBJ2-7
CDR3aa: CAWRHLDRTYEQYF
CDR3nt: TGTGCCTGGAGGCACCTCGACAGGACCTACGAGCAGTACTTC

d_gene: .
v_gene: TRBV5-1
abundance: .
j_gene: TRBJ1-3
CDR3aa: CASSPEGSGNTIYF
CDR3nt: TGCGCCAGCAGCCCCGAGGGGTCTGGAAACACCATATATTTT

d_gene: .
v_gene: TRBV10-1
abundance: once
j_gene: TRBJ2-1
CDR3aa: CASSESASAFGGDEQFF
CDR3nt: TGCGCCAGCAGTGAGTCGGCTAGCGCCTTCGGGGGCGATGAGCAGTTCTTC

d_gene: .
v_gene: TRBV5-1
abundance: .
j_gene: TRBJ2-7
CDR3aa: CASSLDGKGYEQYF
CDR3nt: TGCGCCAGCAGCTTGGACGGAAAGGGCTACGAGCAGTACTTC

d_gene: TRBD2
v_gene: TRBV7-2
abundance: few
j_gene: TRBJ2-7
CDR3aa: CASSLTSGYEQYF
CDR3nt: TGTGCCAGCAGCTTAACTAGCGGCTACGAGCAGTACTTC

d_gene: TRBD2
v_gene: TRBV5-6
abundance: .
j_gene: TRBJ2-4
CDR3aa: CASSYWTSGRAYIQYF
CDR3nt: TGTGCCAGCAGCTACTGGACTAGCGGGAGGGCCTACATTCAGTACTTC

d_gene: .
v_gene: TRBV7-2
abundance: .
j_gene: TRBJ2-7
CDR3aa: CASSLGQRLEQYF
CDR3nt: TGTGCCAGCAGCCTAGGACAAAGGCTTGAGCAGTACTTC

d_gene: TRBD1
v_gene: TRBV5-6
abundance: .
j_gene: TRBJ1-1
CDR3aa: CASSMGQLLNTEAFF
CDR3nt: TGTGCCAGCAGCATGGGACAGCTACTGAACACTGAAGCTTTCTTT

d_gene: .
v_gene: TRBV4-1
abundance: .
j_gene: TRBJ1-2
CDR3aa: CASSQATTGFGYTF
CDR3nt: TGCGCCAGCAGCCAAGCAACAACAGGGTTTGGCTACACCTTC

d_gene: .
v_gene: TRBV7-6
abundance: .
j_gene: TRBJ2-7
CDR3aa: CASSLDTAEQYF
CDR3nt: TGTGCCAGCAGCTTAGATACGGCCGAGCAGTACTTC

d_gene: .
v_gene: TRBV29-1
abundance: .
j_gene: TRBJ1-2
CDR3aa: CSVAQDVNYGYTF
CDR3nt: TGCAGCGTTGCCCAGGACGTAAACTATGGCTACACCTTC

d_gene: .
v_gene: TRBV29-1
abundance: .
j_gene: TRBJ2-1
CDR3aa: CSSDYSGYNEQFF
CDR3nt: TGCAGCTCAGACTACTCCGGGTACAATGAGCAGTTCTTC

d_gene: .
v_gene: TRBV29-1
abundance: .
j_gene: TRBJ2-6
CDR3aa: CSVVGSPSGANVLTF
CDR3nt: TGCAGCGTTGTGGGCAGTCCATCTGGGGCCAACGTCCTGACTTTC

d_gene: TRBD2
v_gene: TRBV5-5
abundance: .
j_gene: TRBJ2-7
CDR3aa: CASSLRAGAFGEQYF
CDR3nt: TGTGCCAGCAGCTTGAGAGCGGGAGCTTTTGGCGAGCAGTACTTC

d_gene: .
v_gene: TRBV28
abundance: .
j_gene: TRBJ2-6
CDR3aa: CASSRREKISGANVLTF
CDR3nt: TGTGCCAGCAGTCGACGGGAAAAAATCTCTGGGGCCAACGTCCTGACTTTC

d_gene: .
v_gene: TRBV7-9
abundance: .
j_gene: TRBJ1-1
CDR3aa: CASSSGFENTEAFF
CDR3nt: TGTGCCAGCAGCTCCGGGTTTGAGAACACTGAAGCTTTCTTT

d_gene: .
v_gene: TRBV9
abundance: .
j_gene: TRBJ1-6
CDR3aa: CASSVGTSGSPLHF
CDR3nt: TGTGCCAGCAGCGTAGGGACATCGGGTTCACCCCTCCACTTT

d_gene: .
v_gene: TRBV5-4
abundance: .
j_gene: TRBJ1-6
CDR3aa: CASSFDSARGSPLHF
CDR3nt: TGTGCCAGCAGCTTCGACAGTGCCAGGGGTTCACCCCTCCACTTT

d_gene: TRBD2
v_gene: TRBV27
abundance: .
j_gene: TRBJ2-5
CDR3aa: CASSLRLAGARETQYF
CDR3nt: TGTGCCAGCAGTTTAAGGCTAGCGGGGGCGAGAGAGACCCAGTACTTC

d_gene: .
v_gene: TRBV11-2
abundance: once
j_gene: TRBJ2-7
CDR3aa: CASSLGGHEQYF
CDR3nt: TGTGCCAGCAGCTTAGGCGGCCACGAGCAGTACTTC

d_gene: .
v_gene: TRBV30
abundance: .
j_gene: TRBJ1-1
CDR3aa: CAWSVLGNTEAFF
CDR3nt: TGTGCCTGGAGTGTCCTAGGGAACACTGAAGCTTTCTTT

d_gene: .
v_gene: TRBV2
abundance: .
j_gene: TRBJ2-1
CDR3aa: CASSETSVGGGQFF
CDR3nt: TGTGCCAGCAGTGAGACGTCCGTAGGCGGCGGGCAGTTCTTC

d_gene: .
v_gene: TRBV6-5
abundance: .
j_gene: TRBJ2-1
CDR3aa: CATSTGQSYNEQFF
CDR3nt: TGTGCCACATCGACTGGACAGTCCTACAATGAGCAGTTCTTC

d_gene: .
v_gene: TRBV5-6
abundance: .
j_gene: TRBJ2-5
CDR3aa: CASSLESGMGETQYF
CDR3nt: TGTGCCAGCAGCTTGGAATCTGGTATGGGAGAGACCCAGTACTTC

d_gene: .
v_gene: TRBV2
abundance: .
j_gene: TRBJ1-3
CDR3aa: CASSPGRILSDSGNTIYF
CDR3nt: TGTGCCAGCAGCCCAGGGAGAATCCTCTCCGACTCTGGAAACACCATATATTTT

d_gene: .
v_gene: TRBV6-6
abundance: .
j_gene: TRBJ1-2
CDR3aa: CASSPRGPNYGYTF
CDR3nt: TGTGCCAGCAGTCCCCGGGGGCCCAACTATGGCTACACCTTC

d_gene: .
v_gene: TRBV6-5
abundance: .
j_gene: TRBJ2-3
CDR3aa: CASSYSRGTDTQYF
CDR3nt: TGTGCCAGCAGTTACTCGAGGGGCACAGATACGCAGTATTTT

d_gene: TRBD1
v_gene: TRBV6-5
abundance: .
j_gene: TRBJ1-6
CDR3aa: CASSYERTGKSPLHF
CDR3nt: TGTGCCAGCAGTTACGAGAGGACAGGAAAGTCACCCCTCCACTTT

d_gene: .
v_gene: TRBV28
abundance: once
j_gene: TRBJ1-5
CDR3aa: CASSFGLGRSVWNQPQHF
CDR3nt: TGTGCCAGCAGTTTCGGTCTGGGTCGTAGTGTGTGGAATCAGCCCCAGCATTTT

d_gene: TRBD2
v_gene: TRBV30
abundance: once
j_gene: TRBJ2-7
CDR3aa: CAWSSGTLAYEQYF
CDR3nt: TGTGCCTGGAGTAGCGGGACTCTTGCCTACGAGCAGTACTTC

d_gene: .
v_gene: TRBV9
abundance: once
j_gene: TRBJ2-1
CDR3aa: CASSPGSATYNEQFF
CDR3nt: TGTGCCAGCAGCCCGGGGAGCGCAACCTACAATGAGCAGTTCTTC

d_gene: .
v_gene: TRBV18
abundance: .
j_gene: TRBJ1-1
CDR3aa: CASSPNRVQNEAFF
CDR3nt: TGTGCCAGCTCACCGAACAGGGTTCAGAATGAAGCTTTCTTT

d_gene: .
v_gene: TRBV2
abundance: .
j_gene: TRBJ2-7
CDR3aa: CASSESPGAISYEQYF
CDR3nt: TGTGCCAGCAGTGAAAGTCCGGGGGCAATATCCTACGAGCAGTACTTC

d_gene: .
v_gene: TRBV5-4
abundance: .
j_gene: TRBJ2-5
CDR3aa: CASSDSLQTQYF
CDR3nt: TGTGCCAGCAGCGATAGCTTGCAGACCCAGTACTTC

d_gene: TRBD1
v_gene: TRBV29-1
abundance: .
j_gene: TRBJ1-1
CDR3aa: CSVEEGGAGAEAFF
CDR3nt: TGCAGCGTTGAAGAAGGGGGCGCAGGCGCTGAAGCTTTCTTT